Presented here are 23 T cell receptor beta chains from one specimen sequenced in a study of OX40 agonist ivuxolimab in advanced cancers. Here immunoSEQ multiplex PCR was the method, and the copy in TCRdb shows in-frame clones only, minus some. This sample yields tens of thousands of clones, of which 90% to 95% are seen a single time; 2% to 3% belongs to the top ten. The sequences come from CD4+ or CD8+ T cells sorted from blood, collected in a trial of the OX40 agonist ivuxolimab. These receptors were collected from an adult with an advanced solid tumor such as melanoma, head and neck, liver or kidney cancer.

The CDR3 region is CASSLAAGALTQYF. CDR3 in DNA: TGCGCCAGCAGCTTGGCTGCGGGAGCGCTTACGCAGTATTTT. The rearrangement uses TRBV5-1 and TRBJ2-3, with 7 bases that match TRBD2. This CDR3 is 14 amino acids long. Per germline, CDR1 SGHRS and CDR2 YFSETQ. J was trimmed by 8 bases and V by 0 bases; bases with no gene match: 6.

The V gene is TRBV2, the J gene TRBJ1-6; TRBD1 aligns across 11 bases. This CDR3 comprises 15 residues. Germline CDR1 SNHLY, CDR2 FYNNEI. V was pared by 6 bases and J by 6 bases, with 4 bases of the junction left unmatched. The CDR3 nucleotides are TGTGCCAGCAGACAAGGACAGGGGGCTAATTCACCCCTCCACTTT. Encoded protein: CASRQGQGANSPLHF. The variable domain in full, completed from reference TRBV2 and TRBJ1-6, reads EPEVTQTPSHQVTQMGQEVILRCVPISNHLYFYWYRQILGQKVEFLVSFYNNEISEKSEIFDDQFSVERPDGSNFTLKIRSTKLEDSAMYFCASRQGQGANSPLHFGNGTRLTVT.

The J gene is TRBJ1-4, the V gene TRBV28, with D unresolved. The germline V and J ends were trimmed by 8 bases and 0 bases, with 10 bases remaining between them. The germline gives CDR1 MDHEN, CDR2 SYDVKM. This CDR3 spans 14 amino acids. CDR3 nucleotides: TGTGCCAGCTCCCCGCAAGCAACTAATGAAAAACTGTTTTTT. It encodes CASSPQATNEKLFF.

The genes are TRBV11-2 and TRBJ2-7, with D unclear. Per germline, CDR1 SGHAT and CDR2 FQNNGV. V shed 8 bases and J shed 1 base, with 15 bases lying between them. The CDR3 has 14 amino acids. The CDR3 coding sequence is TGTGCCAGCGAAGACCATCCCCTTTCCTACGAGCAGTACTTC. Protein product: CASEDHPLSYEQYF.

The chain couples TRBV30 to TRBJ2-4, with a tentative D call TRBD1 (5 bases). The CDR3 contains 12 residues. The V gene lost 4 bases and the J gene lost 16 bases, with 20 bases spanning the gap. The germline V gene has CDR1 GTSNPN and CDR2 SVGIG (reference sequence). CDR3 region: CAWMAGMACGYF. CDR3 sequence (DNA): TGTGCCTGGATGGCAGGGATGGCCTGCGGATACTTC.

The table lists this clone with a count of one. The V gene is TRBV28, the J gene TRBJ1-5; D is perhaps TRBD1 (6 bases). The CDR3 sequence is 17 residues long. Trimming cost V 5 bases and J 4 bases, with 21 bases left between them. Germline CDR1 reads MDHEN; CDR2 reads SYDVKM. This CDR3 reads CASSPHVPGGGNQPQHF. The DNA of the CDR3 is TGTGCCAGCAGTCCCCACGTCCCAGGAGGGGGGAATCAGCCCCAGCATTTT.

The chain is built from TRBV18 and TRBJ1-1; D uncertain. This CDR3 contains 15 residues. Trimming removed 0 bases from V and 6 bases from J, with 14 bases in between. In germline, CDR1 is KGHSH, CDR2 LQKENI. The CDR3 reads CASSPPGLSDAEAFF. The CDR3 DNA reads TGTGCCAGCTCACCACCTGGGTTGAGCGACGCTGAAGCTTTCTTT.

The chain combines TRBV21-1 with TRBJ2-5; the table assigns TRBD2, which was not confirmed against the DNA. TRBV21-1 is an annotated pseudogene. The CDR3 is made up of 12 amino acids. The CDR3 DNA reads as TGTGCCAGCGGGACTAGCAGGGAGACCCAGTACTTC. Its protein is CASGTSRETQYF.

This chain links TRBV11-2 with TRBJ1-1; D is possibly TRBD1 (5 bases). Trimming took 1 base from V and 10 from J, leaving 13 bases between them. CDR3 length: 13 amino acids. CDR1 is SGHAT and CDR2 is FQNNGV in the germline V gene. The CDR3 spells CASSLADSMGAFF. CDR3 bases: TGTGCCAGCAGCTTAGCAGACAGCATGGGAGCTTTCTTT. Using reference TRBV11-2 and TRBJ1-1 for the parts outside the CDR3, the full variable domain is EAGVAQSPRYKIIEKRQSVAFWCNPISGHATLYWYQQILGQGPKLLIQFQNNGVVDDSQLPKDRFSAERLKGVDSTLKIQPAKLEDSAVYLCASSLADSMGAFFGQGTRLTVV.

The rearrangement links TRBV2 to TRBJ2-1, with D maybe TRBD2 (5 bases). The CDR3 runs to 11 residues. Per germline, CDR1 SNHLY and CDR2 FYNNEI. Trimming left V 11 bases short and J 9 bases short, with 14 bases between. As DNA, the CDR3 is TGTGCCGGGCGGGTTACTGGTGAGCAGTTCTTC. It is translated as CAGRVTGEQFF.

This clone occurred once. This sequence joins TRBV5-1 and TRBJ1-4; 9 nucleotides align to TRBD1. J gave up 3 bases and V 7 bases, and 10 bases lay outside the gene matches. Germline CDR1 and CDR2: SGHRS and YFSETQ. CDR3 length: 16 residues. CDR3 nucleotides: TGCGCCAGCGCGTCCGGGACAGGGACGTCTAATGAAAAACTGTTTTTT. Its translation: CASASGTGTSNEKLFF. The whole variable domain, filled in from reference TRBV5-1 and TRBJ1-4, reads KAGVTQTPRYLIKTRGQQVTLSCSPISGHRSVSWYQQTPGQGLQFLFEYFSETQRNKGNFPGRFSGRQFSNSRSEMNVSTLELGDSALYLCASASGTGTSNEKLFFGSGTQLSVL.

The chain employs TRBV5-5 and TRBJ2-7, with 10 bases fitting TRBD1. CDR1 SGHKS and CDR2 YYEKEE come from the germline V gene (reference sequence). With 4 bases clipped from V and 0 bases from J, the junction kept 10 bases outside the gene matches. The CDR3 is 17 amino acids. The CDR3 here is CASSETFRDRGSYEQYF. CDR3 bases: TGTGCCAGCAGCGAAACATTTCGGGACAGGGGCTCCTACGAGCAGTACTTC.

The chain couples TRBV10-3 to TRBJ2-3, with TRBD2 matching over 8 bases. The V gene's germline CDR1 is ENHRY and CDR2 SYGVKD. With 5 bases clipped from V and 1 base from J, the junction kept 5 bases outside the gene matches. This CDR3 has 15 amino acids. In nucleotides, the CDR3 is TGTGCCATCAGTAAGCGGGAGCCGGGCACAGATACGCAGTATTTT. Amino acids: CAISKREPGTDTQYF.

The J gene is TRBJ1-1, the V gene TRBV29-1; 7 nucleotides align to TRBD1. With 3 bases clipped from V and 4 bases from J, the junction kept 14 bases outside the gene matches. This CDR3 spans 16 amino acids. Germline V gene sequence: CDR1 SQVTM, CDR2 ANQGSEA. The CDR3 sequence: CSVEGGRGRPSTEAFF. The CDR3 DNA sequence: TGCAGCGTTGAGGGGGGAAGGGGGCGGCCGAGCACTGAAGCTTTCTTT.

The chain couples TRBV7-5 to TRBJ2-6; the table assigns TRBD1, which was not confirmed against the DNA. TRBV7-5 is given as a pseudogene. The CDR3 totals 18 residues. The CDR3: CARSLCPKQGTGANVLTF. The DNA of the CDR3 is TGTGCCAGAAGCTTATGCCCCAAACAGGGGACTGGGGCCAACGTCCTGACTTTC.

The CDR3 loop is CASSSRQDTEAFF. The CDR3 DNA reads as TGTGCCAGCAGCTCGCGACAGGACACTGAAGCTTTCTTT. The rearrangement uses TRBV7-9 and TRBJ1-1, with TRBD1 as a possible D gene (6 bases). The CDR3 is made up of 13 amino acids. The germline CDR1 and CDR2 sequences are SEHNR and FQNEAQ (reference sequence). The V end lost 4 bases, the J end lost 3 bases, and 9 bases lay between the germline ends.

This clone was observed a single time. The chain is built from TRBV6-1 and TRBJ2-1; D gene ambiguous. Deletions cut 4 bases from V and 4 bases from J, with 8 bases between. The germline V gene encodes CDR1 MNHNS and CDR2 SASEGT. CDR3 size: 13 residues. The CDR3 sequence: CASSGLRYNEQFF. CDR3 DNA sequence: TGTGCCAGCAGTGGGTTAAGATACAATGAGCAGTTCTTC.

This clone was seen a single time. The J gene is TRBJ1-3, the V gene TRBV28, with D tentatively TRBD1 (5 bases). CDR1 MDHEN and CDR2 SYDVKM come from the germline V gene. V gave up 6 bases and J gave up 9 bases, with 27 bases separating them. The CDR3 extends over 17 amino acids. Here the CDR3 DNA reads TGTGCCAGCAGGAGTCCCTTTACGCGGGGACCCAGTGGCACCATATATTTT. Translating it yields CASRSPFTRGPSGTIYF.

This chain joins TRBV29-1 and TRBJ2-7; no clear D gene. V was pared by 5 bases and J by 0 bases, with 11 bases between. Per the germline V gene, CDR1 is SQVTM and CDR2 is ANQGSEA. The CDR3 has 13 residues. CDR3: CSVWAESSYEQYF. In DNA form, the CDR3 reads TGCAGCGTTTGGGCAGAGAGCTCCTACGAGCAGTACTTC.

The V gene is TRBV10-1, the J gene TRBJ2-2, with 9 bases identical to TRBD1. V lost 6 bases, J lost 5 bases, and 1 base stayed unmatched. This CDR3 is built from 13 residues. Germline CDR1 reads WNHNN; CDR2 reads SYGVQD (reference sequence). CDR3 DNA sequence: TGCGCCAGCAGGGGACAGGGAACCGGGGAGCTGTTTTTT. Translating gives CASRGQGTGELFF.

V and J are TRBV6-1 and TRBJ1-4, with D maybe TRBD1 (5 bases). Per the germline V gene, CDR1 is MNHNS and CDR2 is SASEGT. V lost 4 bases and J lost 5, with 11 bases in between. The CDR3 extends over 14 amino acids. The CDR3 bases are TGTGCCAGCAGTGTCGGGGGACGGAATGAAAAACTGTTTTTT. Protein: CASSVGGRNEKLFF.

V gene TRBV19 combines with J gene TRBJ1-1, with a tentative D call TRBD1 (6 bases). V gave up 4 bases and J gave up 1 base, with 19 bases separating them. The germline V gene encodes CDR1 LNHDA and CDR2 SQIVND (reference sequence). CDR3 length: 17 amino acids. CDR3 protein: CASSTKKLQGWNTEAFF. Here the CDR3 DNA reads TGTGCCAGTAGTACCAAAAAACTACAGGGTTGGAACACTGAAGCTTTCTTT.

The V call is TRBV7-2, the J call TRBJ2-7; D unresolved. This CDR3 has 13 residues. Germline V gene sequence: CDR1 SGHTA, CDR2 FQGNSA. Between the trimmed V and J ends, which lost 1 base and 3 bases, there was a span of 7 bases. The CDR3, as DNA: TGTGCCAGCAGCTTAGTTGCGAACTACGAGCAGTACTTC. Its translation: CASSLVANYEQYF.